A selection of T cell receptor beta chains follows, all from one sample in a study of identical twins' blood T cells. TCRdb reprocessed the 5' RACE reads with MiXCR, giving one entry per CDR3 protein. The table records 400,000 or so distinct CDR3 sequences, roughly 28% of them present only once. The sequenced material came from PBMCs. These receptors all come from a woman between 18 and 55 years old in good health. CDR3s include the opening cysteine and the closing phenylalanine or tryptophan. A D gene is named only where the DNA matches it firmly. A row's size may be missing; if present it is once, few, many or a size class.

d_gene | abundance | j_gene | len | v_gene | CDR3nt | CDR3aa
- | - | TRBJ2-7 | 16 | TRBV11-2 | TGTGCCAGCAGCTTAGAGCGAGGAGACGGAGGCTACGAGCAGTACTTC | CASSLERGDGGYEQYF
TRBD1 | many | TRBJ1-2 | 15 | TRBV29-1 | TGCAGCGTTCCAGTTACCGGGACAGAGAACTATGGCTACACCTTC | CSVPVTGTENYGYTF
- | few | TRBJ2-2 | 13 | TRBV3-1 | TGTGCCAGCAGGTTAATAGGAGCCGGGGAGCTGTTTTTT | CASRLIGAGELFF
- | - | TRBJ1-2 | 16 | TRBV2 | TGTGCCAGCAGTGAAGTATTCTCGGGGCCCGGGGATGGCTACACCTTC | CASSEVFSGPGDGYTF
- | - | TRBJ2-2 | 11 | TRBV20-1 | TGCAGTGCTAGACTGACCGGGGAGCTGTTTTTT | CSARLTGELFF
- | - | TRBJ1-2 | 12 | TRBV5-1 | TGCGCCAGCCGTGACGGCGTGGTTGGGTACACCTTC | CASRDGVVGYTF
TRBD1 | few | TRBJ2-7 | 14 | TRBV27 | TGTGCCAGCAGTTGGACAGGACGATCGTGGGAGCAGTACTTC | CASSWTGRSWEQYF
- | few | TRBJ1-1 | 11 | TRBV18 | TGTGCCAGCTCAATCGTAACTGAAGCTTTCTTT | CASSIVTEAFF
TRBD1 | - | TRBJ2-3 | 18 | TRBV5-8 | TGTGCCAGCAGCTTGGCCCTCGGGACAGGGGGCTTAACAGATACGCAGTATTTT | CASSLALGTGGLTDTQYF
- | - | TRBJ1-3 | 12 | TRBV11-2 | TGTGCCAGCAGCTTAGACCGAGACACCATATATTTT | CASSLDRDTIYF
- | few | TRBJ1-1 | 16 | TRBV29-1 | TGCAGCGTTGAAGGGGTGTCAGGTCGAGGGCACACTGAAGCTTTCTTT | CSVEGVSGRGHTEAFF
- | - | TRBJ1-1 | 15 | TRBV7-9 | TGTGCCAGCAGCGTAAATTCTGTCATGAACACTGAAGCTTTCTTT | CASSVNSVMNTEAFF
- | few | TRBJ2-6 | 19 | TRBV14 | TGTGCCAGCAGCCGTCATTTTGGGGTCGGAATCTCTGGGGCCAACGTCCTGACTTTC | CASSRHFGVGISGANVLTF
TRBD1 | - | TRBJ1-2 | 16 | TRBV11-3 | TGTGCCAGCAGCTCGTTGGGGACAGTGACTAACTATGGCTACACCTTC | CASSSLGTVTNYGYTF